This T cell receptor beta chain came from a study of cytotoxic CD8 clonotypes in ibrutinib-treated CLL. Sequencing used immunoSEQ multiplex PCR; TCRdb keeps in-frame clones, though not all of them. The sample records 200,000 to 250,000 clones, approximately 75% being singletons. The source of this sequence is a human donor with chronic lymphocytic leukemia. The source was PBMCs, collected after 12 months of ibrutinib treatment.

The CDR3 spells CASRTGTRVTGELFF. In DNA form, the CDR3 reads TGTGCCAGCAGAACCGGGACTCGGGTCACCGGGGAGCTGTTTTTT. The chain uses TRBV7-9 and TRBJ2-2, with a weak D call TRBD2 (6 bases). V lost 6 bases, J lost 4 bases, and 15 bases lay in between. Germline V CDR1 and CDR2: SEHNR, FQNEAQ (reference sequence). There are 15 residues in the CDR3.